A single sample gave rise to the 15 T cell receptor beta chains below, sequenced in a study of T cells in Graves' hyperthyroidism and ophthalmopathy (dated by TCRdb to between 2018 and 2021). Library preparation used multiplex PCR. Sequencing took place on an Illumina HiSeq 2000. Amplification of TCR beta CDR3 regions was carried out from RNA transcripts. The TCR CDR3 was subjected to a first round of RT-PCR using the HTBI primer set and the Qiagen OneStep RT-PCR kit. The public sequencing data were trimmed at Q25 with fastp and processed into clonotypes with MiXCR by TCRdb, which kept only in-frame beta chains. Identical CDR3 proteins give one entry, which carries the most common genes and DNA. Recorded for this sample are a few hundred thousand distinct CDR3 sequences; 15% to 19% of them occurred a single time. Jointly, the top ten make up approximately 7.4% of the sample. The sequencing sample was made of blood. These TCRs come from a woman in her 30s with Graves' hyperthyroidism.

The table lists this clonotype with many counts. The chain links TRBV11-1 to TRBJ2-1, with 11 bases fitting TRBD2. Per germline, CDR1 SGHAT and CDR2 FQDESV (reference sequence). The CDR3 loop spans 17 amino acids. Trimming took 4 bases from V and 7 from J; bases not matched to a gene: 12. CDR3 protein: CASSSFSLGLAVNEQFF. CDR3 sequence (DNA): TGTGCCAGCAGCTCATTTAGTTTGGGACTAGCGGTTAATGAGCAGTTCTTC.

The chain has TRBV5-4 and TRBJ2-3; 8 nucleotides match TRBD2. The CDR3 loop spans 15 amino acids. Germline assignment: CDR1 SGHNT and CDR2 YYREEE (reference sequence). Trimming took 2 bases from V and 3 from J; bases not matched to a gene: 5. The CDR3 region is CASSFGGGRTDTQYF. CDR3 in DNA: TGTGCCAGCAGCTTTGGGGGCGGGAGGACAGATACGCAGTATTTT.

This clonotype was seen a handful of times. V gene TRBV5-1 combines with J gene TRBJ2-7, with a tentative D call TRBD1 (6 bases). V gave up 1 base and J gave up 1 base, with 12 bases separating them. The CDR3 sequence is 15 residues long. Germline V lookup: CDR1 SGHRS, CDR2 YFSETQ. Here the CDR3 reads CASSLSHDRSYEQYF. As DNA, the CDR3 is TGCGCCAGCAGCTTGTCCCATGACAGGTCCTACGAGCAGTACTTC.

This clonotype was counted many times. DNA of the CDR3: TGTGCCACCGGTCCCTCCCCCGGGACAGGGTCGAATGAGCAGTTCTTC. This encodes CATGPSPGTGSNEQFF. The rearrangement joins TRBV24-1 to TRBJ2-1, with 9 bases that match TRBD1. The CDR3 covers 16 residues. The V and J ends lost 9 bases and 7 bases, in that order; junction bases with no gene match: 15. Germline loops: CDR1 KGHDR, CDR2 SFDVKD.

This clonotype has ten or more counts. This chain connects TRBV5-6 to TRBJ2-1; 7 nucleotides align to TRBD2. Per the germline V gene, CDR1 is SGHDT and CDR2 is YYEEEE. V was clipped by 10 bases and J by 3 bases; unmatched bases: 13. This CDR3 has 15 residues. The CDR3 protein is CACAGRAGLYNEQFF. The CDR3 DNA follows: TGTGCCTGCGCTGGGAGGGCGGGACTCTACAATGAGCAGTTCTTC.

This clonotype was counted ten times or more. The CDR3 sequence: CASSTGTDTQYF. CDR3 DNA: TGTGCCAGCAGTACAGGGACAGATACGCAGTATTTT. This rearrangement joins TRBV6-1 to TRBJ2-3; D might be TRBD1 (6 bases). The CDR3 length is 12 residues. Germline CDR1 reads MNHNS; CDR2 reads SASEGT. Trimming removed 5 bases from V and 3 bases from J, with 6 bases in between.

This clonotype was seen ten or more times. The gene calls are TRBV12-3 or TRBV12-4 and TRBJ2-7; the D gene could be TRBD1 or TRBD2 (5 bases each). This CDR3 comprises 15 residues. V lost 5 bases, J lost 0 bases, and 14 bases lay in between. CDR3 bases: TGTGCCAGCAGTCCACCCGGGACCTACTCCTACGAGCAGTACTTC. Residues: CASSPPGTYSYEQYF.

On this clonotype itself: A clone one base away is much larger, so this may be a read error. CDR3 sequence reads: CASSVGTGRKETQYF. The CDR3 DNA reads TGTGCCAGCAGCGTAGGGACAGGGAGAAAGGAGACCCAGTACTTC. The rearrangement uses TRBV5-5 and TRBJ2-5; 9 positions agree with TRBD1. Germline V gene data show CDR1 as SGHKS and CDR2 as YYEKEE (reference sequence). The CDR3 sequence is 15 residues long. V was clipped by 4 bases and J by 5 bases; unmatched bases: 9.

This clonotype was found many times. The chain joins TRBV7-2 to TRBJ2-7, with 8 bases lining up with TRBD2. The length of the CDR3 is 15 residues. The ends lost 5 bases at V and 3 bases at J; junction bases unmatched: 9. CDR1 and CDR2 from the germline V gene are SGHTA and FQGNSA. CDR3: CASSPRSGSYYEQYF. DNA of the CDR3: TGTGCCAGCAGCCCACGCAGCGGGAGTTACTACGAGCAGTACTTC.

This clonotype was recorded many times. In nucleotides, the CDR3 is TGTGCCAGCACCTACAGGGCCCGCTATGGCTACACCTTC. It translates to CASTYRARYGYTF. The chain has TRBV12-3 or TRBV12-4 and TRBJ1-2; TRBD1 is a possible D gene (6 bases). The CDR3 runs 13 residues. V was cut by 7 bases and J by 4 bases, with 13 bases left in between.

The chain employs TRBV7-3 and TRBJ2-2, with TRBD1 identical over 7 bases. The ends lost 0 bases at V and 6 bases at J; junction bases unmatched: 4. CDR1 and CDR2 from the germline V gene are SGHTA and FQGTGA. This CDR3 contains 15 residues. CDR3 residues: CASSLTTGAPGELFF. In DNA form, the CDR3 reads TGTGCCAGCAGCTTAACTACAGGGGCCCCCGGGGAGCTGTTTTTT.

The sample holds many counts of this clonotype. The chain employs TRBV6-1 and TRBJ1-1; D not certain. The length of the CDR3 is 15 residues. Germline values: CDR1 MNHNS, CDR2 SASEGT. Between the trimmed V and J ends, which lost 5 bases and 0 bases, there was a span of 13 bases. This CDR3 reads CASSSLQLMNTEAFF. The CDR3, as DNA: TGTGCCAGCAGTAGTTTACAATTAATGAACACTGAAGCTTTCTTT.

This clonotype was recorded at least ten times. The chain has TRBV12-3 or TRBV12-4 and TRBJ2-5; 12 bases match TRBD2. The CDR3 runs to 17 residues. With V trimmed by 1 base and J by 1 base, 4 bases remained unmatched. The CDR3 DNA is TGTGCCAGCAGTTTAGGACTAGCGGGAGAATTCCAAGAGACCCAGTACTTC. This translates into CASSLGLAGEFQETQYF.

This clonotype was picked up many times. The chain combines TRBV2 with TRBJ1-5; D unresolved. Trimming removed 3 bases from V and 3 bases from J, with 9 bases in between. The CDR3 runs 14 residues. Germline assignment: CDR1 SNHLY and CDR2 FYNNEI. Written as DNA, the CDR3 is TGTGCCAGCAGTGACATTATTTCCAATCAGCCCCAGCATTTT. Translation: CASSDIISNQPQHF.

This clonotype appeared a few times. The chain uses TRBV7-9 and TRBJ1-5, with D maybe TRBD1 (6 bases). This CDR3 spans 15 amino acids. Germline CDR1 SEHNR, CDR2 FQNEAQ (reference sequence). V was cut by 1 base and J by 5 bases, with 12 bases left in between. CDR3 protein: CASSLVGGHHQPQHF. In DNA form, the CDR3 reads TGTGCCAGCAGCTTAGTGGGGGGGCATCATCAGCCCCAGCATTTT.